A selection of T cell receptor beta chains follows, all from one sample in a study of blood T cell repertoires in COVID-19. TCRdb's table, derived via immunoSEQ multiplex PCR, lists solely in-frame clones and lacks some. The sample yields approximately 130,000 clones, roughly four fifths seen once. The sequenced material came from peripheral blood. The receptors derive from a human donor in a cohort sampled during active COVID-19. Each CDR3 is given with its conserved first and last residue. A D gene is named only where the DNA matches it firmly. The size field is filled for only some rows; it gives once, few, many or a size class.

abundance	v_gene	j_gene	d_gene	CDR3aa	CDR3nt
-	TRBV4-2	TRBJ1-1	-	CASSPLKGLRGSGPQAGEAFF	TGTGCCAGCAGCCCACTTAAGGGTCTACGCGGTTCCGGTCCGCAGGCGGGGGAAGCTTTCTTT
once	TRBV5-1	TRBJ2-5	-	CASSWATGVQETQYF	TGCGCCAGCAGCTGGGCGACAGGTGTTCAAGAGACCCAGTACTTC
-	TRBV11-2	TRBJ2-3	TRBD2	CASSSGSGVTDTQYF	TGTGCCAGCAGCTCGGGGAGCGGGGTCACAGATACGCAGTATTTT
few	TRBV27	TRBJ2-1	TRBD1	CASSLSAGTAQIF	TGTGCCAGCAGTTTAAGTGCAGGGACAGCCCAGATCTTC
-	TRBV4-1	TRBJ1-1	TRBD1	CASSLTLDREWTEAFF	TGCGCCAGCAGCCTCACCCTAGACAGGGAATGGACTGAAGCTTTCTTT
-	TRBV28	TRBJ1-2	TRBD1	CASRSAGTEVRDYGYTF	TGTGCCAGCAGGTCAGCCGGGACAGAGGTACGTGACTATGGCTACACCTTC
-	TRBV19	TRBJ1-3	TRBD1	CASSPGQGFGNTIYF	TGTGCCAGTAGCCCGGGACAGGGCTTTGGAAACACCATATATTTT
-	TRBV2	TRBJ2-3	TRBD2	CASSVSLAGSTDTQYF	TGTGCCAGCAGTGTATCACTAGCGGGTTCCACAGATACGCAGTATTTT
-	TRBV7-9	TRBJ1-3	-	CASSPTGTTVYF	TGTGCCAGCAGTCCTACAGGGACCACCGTATATTTT
-	TRBV19	TRBJ1-1	-	CASSIGSMALNTEAFF	TGTGCCAGTAGTATTGGGAGTATGGCTCTGAACACTGAAGCTTTCTTT
-	TRBV2	TRBJ2-3	TRBD1	CASSEGQGGDTQYF	TGTGCCAGCAGTGAGGGACAGGGGGGGGATACGCAGTATTTT